The 29 T cell receptor beta chains below come from one sample, sequenced in a study of cytomegalovirus exposure and HLA in healthy donors. The PCR had 60 Vbeta and 13 Jbeta primers. Using immunoSEQ multiplex PCR, the repertoire was profiled, and TCRdb retains in-frame clones only, with some absent. The sample contains 150,000 to 200,000 clones, roughly four fifths of which appear only once. The sequenced sample was PBMCs. The receptors originated from a middle-aged man in good health and CMV-seropositive.

This chain connects TRBV6-5 to TRBJ2-7; TRBD1 aligns across 10 bases. V shed 6 bases, J shed 3 bases, and the junction held 8 bases outside the gene matches. Germline V gene lookup returns CDR1 MNHEY and CDR2 SVGAGI. The CDR3 has 15 residues. The CDR3 is CASSPRQGAVYEQYF. The CDR3 DNA reads as TGTGCCAGCAGCCCCCGACAGGGGGCGGTCTACGAGCAGTACTTC.

The chain couples TRBV28 to TRBJ2-1; D unclear. Trimming removed 1 base at V and 0 bases at J, with 4 bases between. The CDR3 extends over 14 amino acids. Germline-derived CDR1 and CDR2 are MDHEN and SYDVKM. The CDR3 coding sequence is TGTGCCAGCAGTTTATCCAGCTCCTACAATGAGCAGTTCTTC. This codes for CASSLSSSYNEQFF. Together with reference TRBV28 and TRBJ2-1, the CDR3 gives the full variable domain: DVKVTQSSRYLVKRTGEKVFLECVQDMDHENMFWYRQDPGLGLRLIYFSYDVKMKEKGDIPEGYSVSREKKERFSLILESASTNQTSMYLCASSLSSSYNEQFFGPGTRLTVL.

The chain carries TRBV5-4 and TRBJ1-6; possibly TRBD1 for D (5 bases). Trimming removed 4 bases at V and 0 bases at J, with 11 bases between. The germline CDR1 and CDR2 sequences are SGHNT and YYREEE (reference sequence). This CDR3 comprises 16 residues. In DNA form, the CDR3 reads TGTGCCAGCAGCCTCGACGGGGGCTCCTATAATTCACCCCTCCACTTT. This sequence encodes CASSLDGGSYNSPLHF.

This clone has only one observation. The chain recombines TRBV5-4 with TRBJ1-4; D is possibly TRBD1 (5 bases). Trimming removed 2 bases at V and 7 bases at J, with 15 bases between. This CDR3 is 15 amino acids long. Looked up from germline, CDR1 is SGHNT and CDR2 is YYREEE (reference sequence). The DNA for the CDR3 is TGTGCCAGCAGCTTTCAAGGGGACTTTGGTGAAAAACTGTTTTTT. Residues: CASSFQGDFGEKLFF.

This clone appeared once. The gene calls are TRBV2 and TRBJ2-7; the D gene is possibly TRBD2 (6 bases). Germline V CDR1 and CDR2: SNHLY, FYNNEI. The CDR3 is 13 amino acids. V dropped 8 bases and J dropped 0 bases, with 11 bases sitting between them. DNA for the CDR3: TGTGCCAGCTTTGGGACTGACTCCTACGAGCAGTACTTC. Translation: CASFGTDSYEQYF.

This clone has a handful of counts. V usage is TRBV5-5 and J usage is TRBJ1-2; the D is unclear. The CDR3 runs 12 residues. CDR1 and CDR2 (germline): SGHKS, YYEKEE (reference sequence). The V end was cut by 2 bases, the J end by 8 bases, with 10 bases between. The CDR3 sequence: CASSLLAGGYTF. The CDR3 DNA is TGTGCCAGCAGCTTACTTGCCGGGGGCTACACCTTC.

The chain combines TRBV6-5 with TRBJ2-7, with 8 nucleotides matching TRBD2. The J segment lost 2 bases and the V segment lost 8 bases, leaving 5 bases of the junction unmatched. CDR1 is MNHEY, CDR2 SVGAGI, per germline. CDR3 length equals 13 residues. In DNA, the CDR3 is TGTGCCAGCTCCGGGGGGGGAACCTACGAGCAGTACTTC. Its translation is CASSGGGTYEQYF.

V is TRBV10-3 and J is TRBJ2-1, with TRBD1 matching 8 bases. Germline trimming cut 4 bases from V and 5 bases from J; bases unmatched to any gene: 10. The germline V gene has CDR1 ENHRY and CDR2 SYGVKD. CDR3 length: 16 residues. CDR3 DNA: TGTGCCATCAGTGGGGCAGGGGGCGCGGTGAACAATGAGCAGTTCTTC. This sequence encodes CAISGAGGAVNNEQFF.

The CDR3 DNA is TGTGCCAGCAGCGCCCGCGGGGGCAGAACAGATACGCAGTATTTT. This sequence encodes CASSARGGRTDTQYF. The chain uses TRBV6-4 and TRBJ2-3; D may be TRBD2 (7 bases). From germline, CDR1 is MRHNA and CDR2 SNTAGT. CDR3 length equals 15 residues. V was shortened by 6 bases and J by 3 bases, with 16 bases between the two germline ends.

The chain employs TRBV27 and TRBJ2-7; D uncertain. The CDR3 length is 12 residues. The germline V and J ends were trimmed by 7 bases and 7 bases, with 14 bases remaining between them. CDR1 and CDR2 from the germline V gene are MNHEY and SMNVEV (reference sequence). The chain's CDR3 is CASIHPGGEQYF. The CDR3 DNA reads as TGTGCCAGCATCCACCCGGGTGGAGAGCAGTACTTC.

The genes are TRBV5-6 and TRBJ2-5; D is possibly TRBD2 (6 bases). The V and J ends lost 4 bases and 1 base respectively, with 8 bases between them. In germline, CDR1 is SGHDT, CDR2 YYEEEE. This CDR3 comprises 13 residues. CDR3 in DNA: TGTGCCAGCAGCCTCGGGGGCCAAGAGACCCAGTACTTC. Protein: CASSLGGQETQYF.

V usage is TRBV4-1 and J usage is TRBJ2-4, with 8 positions matching TRBD1. CDR3 length: 15 residues. Per the germline V gene, CDR1 is MGHRA and CDR2 is YSYEKL. V shed 4 bases, J shed 3 bases, and the junction held 5 bases outside the gene matches. The CDR3 DNA reads as TGCGCCAGCAGCCTCCCGGGACAGGTCAAAAACATTCAGTACTTC. It yields the protein CASSLPGQVKNIQYF.

The chain couples TRBV21-1 to TRBJ2-7; the table assigns TRBD2, which was not confirmed against the DNA. TRBV21-1 is a documented pseudogene. The CDR3 consists of 17 residues. The CDR3, as DNA: TGTGCCAGCAGGGGGAGGGCTAGCGGGAGATTGGTCTACGAGCAGTACTTC. Translated: CASRGRASGRLVYEQYF.

The V call is TRBV7-9, the J call TRBJ1-1; D unclear. V dropped 0 bases and J dropped 9 bases, with 5 bases sitting between them. Per the germline V gene, CDR1 is SEHNR and CDR2 is FQNEAQ (reference sequence). This CDR3 contains 11 residues. Here the CDR3 reads CASSLAEKAFF. As DNA, the CDR3 is TGTGCCAGCAGCTTAGCGGAGAAAGCTTTCTTT.

Only one count was recorded for this clone. The genes are TRBV28 and TRBJ2-1; D gene ambiguous. Per germline, CDR1 MDHEN and CDR2 SYDVKM. There are 14 residues in the CDR3. V was clipped by 3 bases and J by 4 bases, with 10 bases between them. CDR3 in amino acids: CASSLLRLYNEQFF. In DNA, the CDR3 is TGTGCCAGCAGTTTGTTACGACTGTACAATGAGCAGTTCTTC.

The chain recombines TRBV7-6 with TRBJ2-3; 8 positions match TRBD2. The germline gives CDR1 SGHVS, CDR2 FNYEAQ. The CDR3 length is 16 residues. With 4 bases clipped from V and 2 bases from J, the junction kept 8 bases outside the gene matches. The CDR3 sequence: CASSSREREHTDTQYF. The CDR3 DNA sequence: TGTGCCAGCAGCTCCCGGGAGCGGGAGCACACAGATACGCAGTATTTT.

The chain links TRBV10-3 to TRBJ1-3, with D tentatively TRBD1 (5 bases). The CDR3 spans 12 residues. Germline CDR1 is ENHRY and CDR2 is SYGVKD. The V end lost 8 bases, the J end lost 4 bases, and 9 bases lay between the germline ends. CDR3 nucleotides: TGTGCCATCCGCGGGGCCGGAAACACCATATATTTT. Its translation is CAIRGAGNTIYF.

This clone has a handful of counts. In DNA form, the CDR3 reads TGCAGCGTTAAGGGGTTTGAGCAGTTCTTC. Amino acid sequence: CSVKGFEQFF. The V gene is TRBV29-1, the J gene TRBJ2-1; D may be TRBD1 (5 bases). Germline values: CDR1 SQVTM, CDR2 ANQGSEA. V was shortened by 5 bases and J by 9 bases, with 8 bases between the two germline ends. The CDR3 totals 10 residues.

The chain is built from TRBV5-1 and TRBJ2-5; 9 bases match TRBD2. Germline assignment: CDR1 SGHRS and CDR2 YFSETQ. Trimming took 0 bases from V and 5 from J; bases not matched to a gene: 8. The length of the CDR3 is 16 residues. The CDR3 region is CASSLAGTSSGETQYF. DNA for the CDR3: TGCGCCAGCAGCTTGGCCGGGACTAGCAGCGGGGAGACCCAGTACTTC.

The chain employs TRBV27 and TRBJ1-2, with D possibly TRBD1 on 5 matching bases. The CDR3 has 13 amino acids. Trimming cost V 6 bases and J 4 bases, with 12 bases left between them. The germline CDR1 and CDR2 sequences are MNHEY and SMNVEV (reference sequence). The CDR3 region is CASSLTGGYGYTF. The CDR3 coding sequence is TGTGCCAGCAGCCTGACGGGGGGCTATGGCTACACCTTC.

The V and J genes are TRBV7-3 and TRBJ2-6; D gene unclear. Per germline, CDR1 SGHTA and CDR2 FQGTGA. The length of the CDR3 is 15 residues. V was clipped by 3 bases and J by 1 base, with 7 bases between them. The CDR3 DNA follows: TGTGCCAGCAGCTTTGGCCAGTCTGGGGCCAACGTCCTGACTTTC. It codes for CASSFGQSGANVLTF.

The gene calls are TRBV7-9 and TRBJ1-2; D call uncertain. CDR1 is SEHNR, CDR2 FQNEAQ, per germline (reference sequence). The CDR3 is 15 amino acids. V dropped 5 bases and J dropped 4 bases, with 17 bases sitting between them. Here the CDR3 DNA reads TGTGCCAGCAGCCTTTATAGGCAAAGCGGCTATGGCTACACCTTC. Amino acid sequence: CASSLYRQSGYGYTF.

Remarks on this clone: One end of the junction fails to match germline, which may point to a read error. The V call is TRBV19, the J call TRBJ2-1; TRBD2 matches at 8 bases. Germline lookup yields CDR1 LNHDA and CDR2 SQIVND (reference sequence). The CDR3 spans 14 residues. The CDR3 sequence is CASMWTSSDNEQFF. The DNA for the CDR3 is TGTGCCAGTATGTGGACTAGCTCCGACAATGAGCAGTTCTTC. Combining the CDR3 with reference TRBV19 and TRBJ2-1 gives the whole variable domain DGGITQSPKYLFRKEGQNVTLSCEQNLNHDAMYWYRQDPGQGLRLIYYSQIVNDFQKGDIAEGYSVSREKKESFPLTVTSAQKNPTAFYLCASMWTSSDNEQFFGPGTRLTVL.

In this sample, this clone turned up once. The J gene is TRBJ2-1, the V gene TRBV9; D possibly corresponds to TRBD2 (7 bases). From germline, CDR1 is SGDLS and CDR2 YYNGEE. This CDR3 has 16 residues. V was cut by 6 bases and J by 0 bases, with 16 bases left in between. The CDR3 loop is CASTQGGGSSYNEQFF. In DNA, the CDR3 is TGTGCCAGCACCCAGGGCGGGGGCAGCTCCTACAATGAGCAGTTCTTC. The full variable domain, its missing parts supplied by reference TRBV9 and TRBJ2-1, is DSGVTQTPKHLITATGQRVTLRCSPRSGDLSVYWYQQSLDQGLQFLIQYYNGEERAKGNILERFSAQQFPDLHSELNLSSLELGDSALYFCASTQGGGSSYNEQFFGPGTRLTVL.

Worth noting for this clone: One end of the junction does not line up with germline, which may come from a read error. The same CDR3 also results from other DNA sequences found in this sample. The chain combines TRBV2 with TRBJ2-7, with 8 bases identical to TRBD2. Germline V gives CDR1 SNHLY, CDR2 FYNNEI. The CDR3 consists of 17 residues. CDR3 bases: TGTGCAAGCAGCCGTACCGATCTGGGACTAGGCGGGGTCGAGCAGTACTTC. This translates into CASSRTDLGLGGVEQYF. Full variable domain (rest looked up from reference TRBV2 and TRBJ2-7): EPEVTQTPSHQVTQMGQEVILRCVPISNHLYFYWYRQILGQKVEFLVSFYNNEISEKSEIFDDQFSVERPDGSNFTLKIRSTKLEDSAMYFCASSRTDLGLGGVEQYFGPGTRLTVT.

The V call is TRBV2, the J call TRBJ2-5; tentatively, D is TRBD1 (5 bases). V gave up 7 bases and J gave up 4 bases, with 7 bases separating them. CDR3 size: 11 residues. The germline gives CDR1 SNHLY, CDR2 FYNNEI. CDR3 residues: CASTRAETQYF. DNA for the CDR3: TGTGCCAGCACCAGGGCAGAGACCCAGTACTTC.

Concerning this clone: Other DNA variants within this sample encode the same CDR3. V is TRBV28 and J is TRBJ1-2, with 7 bases aligning to TRBD1. Germline CDR1 and CDR2: MDHEN and SYDVKM. The CDR3 has 13 residues. V lost 5 bases and J lost 4; bases outside the gene matches: 4. CDR3 nucleotide sequence: TGTGCCAGCAGTCGACAGGGAAGCTATGGCTACACCTTC. Amino acid sequence: CASSRQGSYGYTF.

The genes are TRBV7-2 and TRBJ1-2, with 8 bases matching TRBD1. CDR1 SGHTA and CDR2 FQGNSA come from the germline V gene. V shed 5 bases and J 4 bases; nucleotides not matched to a gene: 6. CDR3 length: 14 amino acids. CDR3 coding DNA: TGTGCCAGCAGCGAGGGGACAGGTTCCTATGGCTACACCTTC. Translation gives CASSEGTGSYGYTF.

This chain uses TRBV6-6 with TRBJ2-1; TRBD2 matches at 7 bases. Unmatched junction bases numbered 6, after V lost 2 bases and J lost 8 bases. CDR3 length equals 14 residues. Germline CDR1 reads MNHNY; CDR2 reads SVGAGI (reference sequence). The CDR3 loop reads CASSYVGGSHEQFF. The CDR3 coding sequence is TGTGCCAGCAGTTACGTGGGCGGGAGCCATGAGCAGTTCTTC.